Presented here are 7 T cell receptor beta chains from one specimen sequenced in a study of tumor and adjacent non-tumor tissue in lung cancer. No cell sorting was done before RNA was extracted from the tissue. TCRbeta libraries were built with three rounds of nested PCR, modified from ARM-PCR. TCRdb analysed the multiplex PCR reads with MiXCR anew, one entry per CDR3 protein. This table has just over 200,000 distinct CDR3 sequences, about two thirds appearing once. Sequencing used lung tumor tissue. The receptors were gathered from a man in his sixties with non-small cell lung cancer.

The gene calls are TRBV7-9 and TRBJ1-4, with D perhaps matching TRBD1 (5 bases). This CDR3 comprises 13 residues. Germline assignment: CDR1 SEHNR and CDR2 FQNEAQ (reference sequence). Between the trimmed V and J ends, which lost 10 bases and 8 bases, there was a span of 17 bases. The CDR3 DNA follows: TGTGCCACCTCTGGCAGGGTGGGCGAAAAACTGTTTTTT. This encodes CATSGRVGEKLFF.

This rearrangement joins TRBV6-1 to TRBJ2-3; the D is unclear. Germline loops: CDR1 MNHNS, CDR2 SASEGT. With 3 bases removed from V and 4 bases from J, the gap between germline ends came to 14 bases. The CDR3 extends over 15 amino acids. The CDR3 DNA sequence: TGTGCCAGCAGTGAGCAGGCAGTGGCCGCAGATACGCAGTATTTT. This codes for CASSEQAVAADTQYF.

This clonotype was counted once. This chain joins TRBV20-1 and TRBJ1-3; D not certain. The V gene's germline CDR1 is DFQATT and CDR2 SNEGSKA (reference sequence). The CDR3 consists of 12 residues. CDR3: CGDRRPGNTIYF. Written as DNA, the CDR3 is TGCGGTGACCGGAGACCTGGAAACACCATATATTTT.

Concerning this clonotype: The conserved final phenylalanine or tryptophan is absent from the CDR3, which likely points to a read error. This chain joins TRBV14 and TRBJ2-1; 7 bases agree with TRBD1. The CDR3 consists of 14 residues. J lost 11 bases, V lost 0 bases, and 7 bases had no gene match. CDR1 SGHDN and CDR2 FVKESK come from the germline V gene. CDR3 DNA sequence: TGTGCCAGCAGCCAAGACCACTACAGGGGCCAGCAGTTCCTC. It translates to CASSQDHYRGQQFL.

Regarding this clonotype: This may be a read error: a much more frequent sequence differs by one nucleotide. The genes are TRBV20-1 and TRBJ1-5; D not resolved. CDR3 size: 15 residues. Looked up from germline, CDR1 is DFQATT and CDR2 is SNEGSKA (reference sequence). With 3 bases removed from V and 5 bases from J, the gap between germline ends came to 17 bases. This CDR3 reads CSARATVGYHQPQHF. The CDR3 coding sequence is TGCAGTGCTAGGGCCACAGTGGGGTATCATCAGCCCCAGCATTTT.

This clonotype was seen only once. The chain uses TRBV12-3 or TRBV12-4 and TRBJ2-5, with a weak D call TRBD1 (6 bases). The V gene lost 6 bases and the J gene lost 5 bases, with 16 bases spanning the gap. The CDR3 spans 14 residues. This CDR3 reads CASSPRTVIETQYF. CDR3 DNA: TGTGCCAGCAGCCCTCGGACAGTGATCGAGACCCAGTACTTC.

The chain employs TRBV7-8 and TRBJ2-1, with 8 positions matching TRBD2. Germline V gene data show CDR1 as SGHVS and CDR2 as FQNEAQ. The CDR3 is made up of 17 amino acids. The trim removed 5 bases at V and 2 bases at J, leaving 11 bases unmatched. The CDR3 sequence: CASSPQTSGRTYNEQFF. Here the CDR3 DNA reads TGTGCCAGCAGCCCACAGACAAGCGGGAGAACCTACAATGAGCAGTTCTTC. Drawing the rest from reference TRBV7-8 and TRBJ2-1, the complete variable domain is GAGVSQSPRYKVAKRGQDVALRCDPISGHVSLFWYQQALGQGPEFLTYFQNEAQLDKSGLPSDRFFAERPEGSVSTLKIQRTQQEDSAVYLCASSPQTSGRTYNEQFFGPGTRLTVL.